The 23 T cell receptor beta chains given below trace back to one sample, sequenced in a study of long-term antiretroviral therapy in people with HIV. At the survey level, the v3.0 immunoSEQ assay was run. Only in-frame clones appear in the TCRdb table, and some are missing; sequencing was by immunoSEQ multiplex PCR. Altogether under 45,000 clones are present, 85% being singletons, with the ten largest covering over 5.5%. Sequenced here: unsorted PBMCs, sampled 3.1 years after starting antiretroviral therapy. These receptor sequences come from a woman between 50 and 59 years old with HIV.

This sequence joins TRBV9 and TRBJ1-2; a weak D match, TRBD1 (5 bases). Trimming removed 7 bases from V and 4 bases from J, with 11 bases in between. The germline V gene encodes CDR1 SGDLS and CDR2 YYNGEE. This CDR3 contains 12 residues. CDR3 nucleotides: TGTGCCAGCGGGTGGGACGGCTATGGCTACACCTTC. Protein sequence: CASGWDGYGYTF.

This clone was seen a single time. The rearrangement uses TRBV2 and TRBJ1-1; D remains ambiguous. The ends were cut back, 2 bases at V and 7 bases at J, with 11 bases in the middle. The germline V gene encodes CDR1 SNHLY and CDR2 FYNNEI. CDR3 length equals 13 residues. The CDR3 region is CASSEYRESEAFF. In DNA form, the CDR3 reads TGTGCCAGCAGTGAATATAGAGAGAGTGAAGCTTTCTTT.

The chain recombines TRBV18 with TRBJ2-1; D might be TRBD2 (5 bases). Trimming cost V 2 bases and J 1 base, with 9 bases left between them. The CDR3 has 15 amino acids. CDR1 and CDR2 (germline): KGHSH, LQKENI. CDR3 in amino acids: CASSPEGLSYNEQFF. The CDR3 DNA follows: TGTGCCAGCTCACCAGAGGGATTATCCTACAATGAGCAGTTCTTC. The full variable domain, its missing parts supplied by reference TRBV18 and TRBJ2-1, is NAGVMQNPRHLVRRRGQEARLRCSPMKGHSHVYWYRQLPEEGLKFMVYLQKENIIDESGMPKERFSAEFPKEGPSILRIQQVVRGDSAAYFCASSPEGLSYNEQFFGPGTRLTVL.

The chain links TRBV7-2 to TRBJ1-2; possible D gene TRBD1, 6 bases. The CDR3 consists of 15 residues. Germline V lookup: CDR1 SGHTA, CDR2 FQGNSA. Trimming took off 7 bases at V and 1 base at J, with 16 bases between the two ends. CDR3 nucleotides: TGTGCCAGCACCCTAAGGGGGTCGGGTAACTATGGCTACACCTTC. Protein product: CASTLRGSGNYGYTF.

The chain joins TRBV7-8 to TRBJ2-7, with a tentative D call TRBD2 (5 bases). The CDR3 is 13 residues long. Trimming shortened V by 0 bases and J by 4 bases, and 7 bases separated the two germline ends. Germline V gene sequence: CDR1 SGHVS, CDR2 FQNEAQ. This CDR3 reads CASSLAPGYEQYF. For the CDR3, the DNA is TGTGCCAGCAGCTTAGCCCCGGGATACGAGCAGTACTTC.

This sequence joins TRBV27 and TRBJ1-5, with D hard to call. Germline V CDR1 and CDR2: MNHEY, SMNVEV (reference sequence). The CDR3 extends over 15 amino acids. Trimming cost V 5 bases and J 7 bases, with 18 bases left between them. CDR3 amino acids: CASSPEMPLAQPQHF. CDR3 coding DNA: TGTGCCAGCAGTCCTGAAATGCCCCTCGCCCAGCCCCAGCATTTT.

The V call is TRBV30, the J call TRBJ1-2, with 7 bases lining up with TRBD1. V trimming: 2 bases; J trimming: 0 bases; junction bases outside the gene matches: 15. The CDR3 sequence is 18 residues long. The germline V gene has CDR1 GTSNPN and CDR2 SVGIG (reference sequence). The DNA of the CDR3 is TGTGCCTGGAGTCACTTTGACAGGGCAGTTGGAGCTAACTATGGCTACACCTTC. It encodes CAWSHFDRAVGANYGYTF.

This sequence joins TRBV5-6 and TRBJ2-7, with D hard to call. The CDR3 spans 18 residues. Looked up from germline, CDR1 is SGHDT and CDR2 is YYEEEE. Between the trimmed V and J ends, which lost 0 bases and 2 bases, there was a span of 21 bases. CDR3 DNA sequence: TGTGCCAGCAGCTTGGGCCCGACGTCGTCTCTACAACCCTACGAGCAGTACTTC. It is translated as CASSLGPTSSLQPYEQYF.

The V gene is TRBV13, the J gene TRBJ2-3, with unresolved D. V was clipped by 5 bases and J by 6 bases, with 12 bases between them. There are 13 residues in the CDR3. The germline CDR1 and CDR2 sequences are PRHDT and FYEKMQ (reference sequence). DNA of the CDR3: TGTGCCAGCAGCCCACCAGGCGAGGATACGCAGTATTTT. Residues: CASSPPGEDTQYF.

In DNA, the CDR3 is TGTGCCAGCAGCCAGTTGACAGGGTTCGGTGAGCAGTTCTTC. Translating it yields CASSQLTGFGEQFF. The chain combines TRBV7-2 with TRBJ2-1, with TRBD1 matching 7 bases. Germline lookup yields CDR1 SGHTA and CDR2 FQGNSA. With V trimmed by 5 bases and J by 9 bases, 10 bases remained unmatched. CDR3 length: 14 residues.

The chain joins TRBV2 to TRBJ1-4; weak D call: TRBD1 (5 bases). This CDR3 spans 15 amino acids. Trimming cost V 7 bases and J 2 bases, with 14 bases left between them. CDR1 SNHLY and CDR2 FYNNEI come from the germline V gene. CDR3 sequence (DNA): TGTGCCAGCACCCGTCGGGGGGGGACTAATGAAAAACTGTTTTTT. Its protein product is CASTRRGGTNEKLFF.

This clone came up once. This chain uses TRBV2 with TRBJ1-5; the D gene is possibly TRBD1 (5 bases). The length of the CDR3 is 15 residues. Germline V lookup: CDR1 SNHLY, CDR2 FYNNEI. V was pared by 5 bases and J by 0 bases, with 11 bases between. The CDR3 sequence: CASSLRQNSNQPQHF. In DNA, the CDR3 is TGTGCCAGCAGTTTGAGACAGAATAGCAATCAGCCCCAGCATTTT.

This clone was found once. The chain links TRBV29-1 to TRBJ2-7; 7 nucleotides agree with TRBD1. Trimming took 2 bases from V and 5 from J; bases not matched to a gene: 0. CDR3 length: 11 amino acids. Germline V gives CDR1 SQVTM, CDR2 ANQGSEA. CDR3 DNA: TGCAGCGTTGAAAGGGGGCACGAGCAGTACTTC. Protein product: CSVERGHEQYF.

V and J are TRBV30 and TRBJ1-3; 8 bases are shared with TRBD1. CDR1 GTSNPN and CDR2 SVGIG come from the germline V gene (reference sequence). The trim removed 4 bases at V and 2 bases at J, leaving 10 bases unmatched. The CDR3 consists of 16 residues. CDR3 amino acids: CAWTGGGGYAGNTIYF. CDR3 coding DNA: TGTGCCTGGACAGGGGGCGGTGGGTACGCTGGAAACACCATATATTTT.

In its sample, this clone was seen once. The chain's CDR3 is CASSPGTSGGAPGELFF. The CDR3 region has the DNA TGTGCCAGCAGTCCCGGGACTAGCGGGGGGGCCCCCGGGGAGCTGTTTTTT. V gene TRBV5-4 combines with J gene TRBJ2-2; 16 bases line up with TRBD2. Germline CDR1 is SGHNT and CDR2 is YYREEE (reference sequence). The CDR3 has 17 residues. Trimming at V came to 5 bases and at J to 6 bases, leaving 7 bases not matched to a gene. The whole variable domain, remainder taken from reference TRBV5-4 and TRBJ2-2, is ETGVTQSPTHLIKTRGQQVTLRCSSQSGHNTVSWYQQALGQGPQFIFQYYREEENGRGNFPPRFSGLQFPNYSSELNVNALELDDSALYLCASSPGTSGGAPGELFFGEGSRLTVL.

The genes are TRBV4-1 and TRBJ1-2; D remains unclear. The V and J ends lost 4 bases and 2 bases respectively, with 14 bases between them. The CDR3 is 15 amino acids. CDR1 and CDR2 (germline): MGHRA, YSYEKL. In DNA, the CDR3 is TGCGCCAGCAGCCTGCTGGAGGGAGCAAACTATGGCTACACCTTC. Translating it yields CASSLLEGANYGYTF.

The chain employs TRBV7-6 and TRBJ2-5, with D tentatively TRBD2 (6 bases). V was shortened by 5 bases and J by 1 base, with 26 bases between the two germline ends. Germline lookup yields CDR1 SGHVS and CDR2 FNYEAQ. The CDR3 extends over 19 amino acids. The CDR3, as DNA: TGTGCCAGCAGCCATCTCCCCCGGGAGACACACGGGGTCCAAGAGACCCAGTACTTC. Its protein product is CASSHLPRETHGVQETQYF.

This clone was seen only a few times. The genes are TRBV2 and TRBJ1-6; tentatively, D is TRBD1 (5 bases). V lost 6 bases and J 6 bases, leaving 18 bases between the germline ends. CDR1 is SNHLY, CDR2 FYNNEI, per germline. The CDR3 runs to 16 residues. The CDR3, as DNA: TGTGCCAGCAGCATGCACCCGACAGTCTCTAATTCACCCCTCCACTTT. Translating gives CASSMHPTVSNSPLHF.

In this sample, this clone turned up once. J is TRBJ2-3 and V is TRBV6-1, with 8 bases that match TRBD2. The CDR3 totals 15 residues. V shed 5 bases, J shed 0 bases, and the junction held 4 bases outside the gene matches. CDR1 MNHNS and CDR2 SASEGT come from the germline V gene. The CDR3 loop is CASSHRGGSTDTQYF. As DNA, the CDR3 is TGTGCCAGCAGTCACCGGGGGGGTAGCACAGATACGCAGTATTTT.

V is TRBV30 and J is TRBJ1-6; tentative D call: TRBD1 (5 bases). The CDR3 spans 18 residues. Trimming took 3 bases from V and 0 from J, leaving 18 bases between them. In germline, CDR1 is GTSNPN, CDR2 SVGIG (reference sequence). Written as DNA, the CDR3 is TGTGCCTGGAGCCAATATAGTCTTGGGGGCTCCTATAATTCACCCCTCCACTTT. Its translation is CAWSQYSLGGSYNSPLHF. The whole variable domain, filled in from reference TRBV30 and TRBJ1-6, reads SQTIHQWPATLVQPVGSPLSLECTVEGTSNPNLYWYRQAAGRGLQLLFYSVGIGQISSEVPQNLSASRPQDRQFILSSKKLLLSDSGFYLCAWSQYSLGGSYNSPLHFGNGTRLTVT.

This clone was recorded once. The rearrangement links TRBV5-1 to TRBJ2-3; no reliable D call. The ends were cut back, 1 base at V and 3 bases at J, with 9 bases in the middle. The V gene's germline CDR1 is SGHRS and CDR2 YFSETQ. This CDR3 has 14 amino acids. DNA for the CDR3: TGCGCCAGCAGCTTGTCGCAGTCGACAGATACGCAGTATTTT. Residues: CASSLSQSTDTQYF.

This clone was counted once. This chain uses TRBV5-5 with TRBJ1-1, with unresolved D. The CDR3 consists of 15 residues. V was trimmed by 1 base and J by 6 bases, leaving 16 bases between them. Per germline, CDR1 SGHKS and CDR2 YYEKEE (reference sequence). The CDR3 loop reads CASSLLLVSTAEAFF. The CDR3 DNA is TGTGCCAGCAGCTTGCTCTTGGTCAGTACCGCTGAAGCTTTCTTT.

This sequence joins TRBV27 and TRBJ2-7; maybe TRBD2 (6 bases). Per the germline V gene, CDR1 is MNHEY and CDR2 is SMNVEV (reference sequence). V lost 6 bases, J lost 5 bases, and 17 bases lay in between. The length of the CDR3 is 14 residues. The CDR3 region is CASRSRAREDEQYF. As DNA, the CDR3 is TGTGCCAGCAGGAGCCGAGCCAGGGAGGACGAGCAGTACTTC.